A selection of T cell receptor beta chains follows, all from one sample in a study of shared clonotypes between healthy human individuals. The assay was immunoSEQ multiplex PCR, and TCRdb's table has in-frame clones only and misses some. The data show around 500,000 clones, around 75% seen once. Sequences were obtained from PBMCs. The receptors shown here come from a woman in her 40s in good health. Some clones in this sample may be carry-over from other donors' samples. Both conserved end residues are part of each CDR3. The D gene is left open where the match is weak. Clone size is given for some rows only: seen once, a few or many times, or a class if the clone is expanded.

D,size,V,J,DNA,CDR3
-,few,TRBV28,TRBJ1-1,TGTGCCAGCAGAGAAGGGCCGGCGGGGCACACTGAAGCTTTCTTT,CASREGPAGHTEAFF
TRBD2,-,TRBV6-1,TRBJ2-3,TGTGCCAGCAGCCGGACTAGCGATACAGATACGCAGTATTTT,CASSRTSDTDTQYF
-,-,TRBV2,TRBJ2-5,TGTGCCAGCAGTGAAGTAGGCAGGGGCGCGGGGGAGACCCAGTACTTC,CASSEVGRGAGETQYF
TRBD1,-,TRBV7-9,TRBJ1-4,TGTGCCAGCAGCGCGATAACCGGGACAGGCGCTGAAAAACTGTTTTTT,CASSAITGTGAEKLFF
TRBD1,-,TRBV5-1,TRBJ1-1,TGCGCCAGCAGCCAGGACAGGGTGGATTTAGACACTGAAGCTTTCTTT,CASSQDRVDLDTEAFF
-,-,TRBV4-2,TRBJ2-7,TGTGCCAGCAGCCAAGTTGGGGGGACGACGTACGAGCAGTACTTC,CASSQVGGTTYEQYF
TRBD1,-,TRBV6-6,TRBJ2-7,TGTGCCAGCAATGACAGGGGGGCTAACGAGCAGTACTTC,CASNDRGANEQYF
TRBD2,-,TRBV29-1,TRBJ2-1,TGCAGCGTTCGGCCCAACGGACTAGCTGATGAGCAGTTCTTC,CSVRPNGLADEQFF
-,-,TRBV28,TRBJ2-7,TGTGCCAGCAGCACGGGACTCTCCTACGAGCAGTACTTC,CASSTGLSYEQYF
-,many,TRBV19,TRBJ2-7,TGTGCCAGTAGTTGGGACCACACTTCCTACGAGCAGTACTTC,CASSWDHTSYEQYF
TRBD2,-,TRBV6-4,TRBJ2-1,TGTGCCAGCAGCCGGACTAGCGGGAGGAATGAGCAGTTCTTC,CASSRTSGRNEQFF
-,-,TRBV28,TRBJ2-2,TGTGCCAGCAGATCAAATAGCGGTGCCGGGGAGCTGTTTTTT,CASRSNSGAGELFF
TRBD2,-,TRBV10-3,TRBJ2-7,TGTGCCATCAGTGGATCGACTAGCGGGCTGCACTCCTACGAGCAGTACTTC,CAISGSTSGLHSYEQYF
-,-,TRBV12-2,TRBJ2-7,TGTGCAAGTCGCTTAGGGCCAGCGGACGAGCAGTACTTC,CASRLGPADEQYF
-,-,TRBV28,TRBJ2-7,TGTGCCAGCAGGACCTTTGGGGACGGCTCTTCCTACGAGCAGTACTTC,CASRTFGDGSSYEQYF
-,-,TRBV6-1,TRBJ2-3,TGTGCCAGCAGTGGGCAGATCTCCACAGATACGCAGTATTTT,CASSGQISTDTQYF
TRBD2,-,TRBV29-1,TRBJ2-3,TGCAGCGTTGCGTCTGCGGGACTACAAGATACGCAGTATTTT,CSVASAGLQDTQYF
-,-,TRBV6-5,TRBJ2-2,TGTGCCAGCAGTTCGGGACCAAAGAACACCGGGGAGCTGTTTTTT,CASSSGPKNTGELFF
-,-,TRBV7-2,TRBJ1-1,TGTGCCAGCAGTCCCATAAACACTGAAGCTTTCTTT,CASSPINTEAFF
TRBD1,-,TRBV5-1,TRBJ1-4,TGCGCCAGCAGCCTGGACAGGGGAATCGAAAAACTGTTTTTT,CASSLDRGIEKLFF
-,-,TRBV7-8,TRBJ2-1,TGTGCCAGCACCATAAACGGGGGCTCCTACAATGAGCAGTTCTTC,CASTINGGSYNEQFF
TRBD1,-,TRBV28,TRBJ2-7,TGTGCCAGCAGACCACAGGGGGCTGACGAGCAGTACTTC,CASRPQGADEQYF
TRBD1,-,TRBV2,TRBJ1-4,TGTGCCAGCAGTTCCGACAGGGGACTTGAAAAACTGTTTTTT,CASSSDRGLEKLFF
TRBD1,-,TRBV2,TRBJ2-7,TGTGCCAGCAGTCTTGGACAGGGGAGGCACGAGCAGTACTTC,CASSLGQGRHEQYF
-,-,TRBV19,TRBJ2-7,TGTGCCAGTAGTATCCAGGGACGAGCCTACGAGCAGTACTTC,CASSIQGRAYEQYF
-,-,TRBV5-1,TRBJ2-1,TGCGCCAGCAGCTTGGGACAGGCCTTTTACAATGAGCAGTTCTTC,CASSLGQAFYNEQFF
-,-,TRBV2,TRBJ1-5,TGTGCCAGCAGTGAGGCCGGGGGATACAATCAGCCCCAGCATTTT,CASSEAGGYNQPQHF
-,-,TRBV25-1,TRBJ1-6,TGTGCCAGCGCCCAGGGCGGGAATTCACCCCTCCACTTT,CASAQGGNSPLHF
-,once,TRBV18,TRBJ2-2,TGTGCCAGCTCACCACCAGCTGCGGGCGGCACCGGGGAGCTGTTTTTT,CASSPPAAGGTGELFF
-,-,TRBV5-1,TRBJ1-1,TGCGCCAGCAGGGCAGGGGAAGGCACTGAAGCTTTCTTT,CASRAGEGTEAFF
TRBD2,-,TRBV9,TRBJ2-2,TGTGCCAGCAGTGCAACTAGCGGGAGATATAATATCGGGGAGCTGTTTTTT,CASSATSGRYNIGELFF